The 31 T cell receptor beta chains given below trace back to one sample, sequenced in a study of cytomegalovirus exposure and HLA in healthy donors. A multiplex PCR was run with 60 Vbeta primers and 13 Jbeta primers. The method was immunoSEQ multiplex PCR; TCRdb's version includes in-frame clones alone and lacks a portion of them. The sample records approximately 200,000 clones, roughly 84% being singletons. The sequenced sample was PBMCs. These receptors all stem from a girl aged 10 to 17 in good health and CMV-seronegative.

The J gene is TRBJ1-4, the V gene TRBV15, with D perhaps TRBD1 (5 bases). V lost 1 base and J 0 bases, leaving 9 bases between the germline ends. The CDR3 spans 16 residues. Per germline, CDR1 LNHNV and CDR2 YYDKDF (reference sequence). The CDR3 DNA reads TGTGCCACCAGCAGAGTGGGGACTGCAACTAATGAAAAACTGTTTTTT. Its protein is CATSRVGTATNEKLFF.

This chain joins TRBV30 and TRBJ1-2, with a weak D call TRBD1 (6 bases). V lost 2 bases and J lost 8, with 15 bases in between. This CDR3 contains 13 residues. Germline CDR1 is GTSNPN and CDR2 is SVGIG (reference sequence). CDR3 DNA: TGTGCCTGGAGTTACAGGGACCTAGGGGGCTACACCTTC. It codes for CAWSYRDLGGYTF.

The chain carries TRBV19 and TRBJ1-1, with D uncertain. Germline loops: CDR1 LNHDA, CDR2 SQIVND (reference sequence). The CDR3 has 14 amino acids. Between the trimmed V and J ends, which lost 7 bases and 1 base, there was a span of 13 bases. The CDR3 spells CASTSGGQNTEAFF. The CDR3 nucleotides are TGTGCCAGTACCTCCGGAGGGCAGAACACTGAAGCTTTCTTT. Combining the CDR3 with reference TRBV19 and TRBJ1-1 gives the whole variable domain DGGITQSPKYLFRKEGQNVTLSCEQNLNHDAMYWYRQDPGQGLRLIYYSQIVNDFQKGDIAEGYSVSREKKESFPLTVTSAQKNPTAFYLCASTSGGQNTEAFFGQGTRLTVV.

This clone was seen a few times. The genes are TRBV9 and TRBJ1-4, with 8 bases lining up with TRBD1. CDR3 length equals 16 residues. Losses at the gene ends were 1 base for V and 5 bases for J; bases not matched to a gene: 7. Germline CDR1 SGDLS, CDR2 YYNGEE. The CDR3 sequence is CASSVRQGASNEKLFF. The CDR3 region has the DNA TGTGCCAGCAGCGTACGGCAGGGGGCATCGAATGAAAAACTGTTTTTT. Variable domain in full (rest from reference TRBV9 and TRBJ1-4): DSGVTQTPKHLITATGQRVTLRCSPRSGDLSVYWYQQSLDQGLQFLIQYYNGEERAKGNILERFSAQQFPDLHSELNLSSLELGDSALYFCASSVRQGASNEKLFFGSGTQLSVL.

This chain connects TRBV21-1 to TRBJ1-5; the tabulated D call, TRBD1, remains unverified against the DNA. TRBV21-1 constitutes a pseudogene. The CDR3 extends over 15 amino acids. CDR3 in amino acids: CASSHDSYSNQPQHF. Written as DNA, the CDR3 is TGTGCCAGCAGCCACGACAGCTATAGCAATCAGCCCCAGCATTTT.

This sequence joins TRBV4-1 and TRBJ2-3; 8 nucleotides line up with TRBD1. The CDR3 runs to 16 residues. The germline V gene encodes CDR1 MGHRA and CDR2 YSYEKL. V was pared by 0 bases and J by 3 bases, with 5 bases of the junction left unmatched. The DNA of the CDR3 is TGCGCCAGCAGCCAAGAAGGTCAGGGGGCGACAGATACGCAGTATTTT. This translates into CASSQEGQGATDTQYF.

The chain couples TRBV28 to TRBJ1-6, with 9 bases lining up with TRBD1. The CDR3 covers 16 residues. Trimming removed 10 bases from V and 5 bases from J; junction bases left unmatched: 12. Germline-derived CDR1 and CDR2 are MDHEN and SYDVKM. The CDR3 nucleotides read TGTGCCACCAAGCTTACAGGGGGCCCCCATAATTCACCCCTCCACTTT. Amino acid sequence: CATKLTGGPHNSPLHF.

This sequence joins TRBV14 and TRBJ2-3; 7 bases align to TRBD2. With 5 bases clipped from V and 2 bases from J, the junction kept 4 bases outside the gene matches. Germline V gene lookup returns CDR1 SGHDN and CDR2 FVKESK. This CDR3 is 14 amino acids long. The CDR3 loop is CASSLGLFTDTQYF. Here the CDR3 DNA reads TGTGCCAGCAGCTTGGGACTATTCACAGATACGCAGTATTTT.

This rearrangement joins TRBV28 to TRBJ2-7; D not certain. V was pared by 3 bases and J by 1 base, with 7 bases between. The CDR3 loop spans 13 amino acids. Germline V gene sequence: CDR1 MDHEN, CDR2 SYDVKM. The CDR3 sequence: CASSFLGSYEQYF. CDR3 DNA: TGTGCCAGCAGTTTCCTAGGTTCCTACGAGCAGTACTTC.

The gene calls are TRBV18 and TRBJ2-2, with D tentatively TRBD2 (6 bases). The CDR3 spans 13 residues. The V end was cut by 6 bases, the J end by 8 bases, with 13 bases between. Germline-derived CDR1 and CDR2 are KGHSH and LQKENI. The CDR3, as DNA: TGTGCCAGCTCCCCTCGGAGGGAGGGGGAGCTGTTTTTT. As protein: CASSPRREGELFF.

This sequence joins TRBV10-1 and TRBJ2-3; the match to TRBD2 covers 7 bases. The CDR3 length is 15 residues. Germline loops: CDR1 WNHNN, CDR2 SYGVQD (reference sequence). The V gene end was trimmed by 5 bases and the J gene end by 4 bases; junction bases not matched to a gene: 9. This CDR3 reads CASSIGGSEADTQYF. The CDR3 DNA sequence: TGCGCCAGCAGTATCGGCGGGAGTGAGGCAGATACGCAGTATTTT.

The rearrangement uses TRBV2 and TRBJ1-2, with 10 bases fitting TRBD1. There are 14 residues in the CDR3. V lost 4 bases, J lost 7 bases, and 6 bases stayed unmatched. Germline loops: CDR1 SNHLY, CDR2 FYNNEI. The CDR3 loop reads CASSAGTGVRGYTF. CDR3 DNA sequence: TGTGCCAGCAGTGCCGGGACAGGGGTTCGTGGCTACACCTTC.

The gene calls are TRBV6-1 and TRBJ1-2; a possible D gene is TRBD1 (5 bases). Trimming stripped 3 bases from V and 0 bases from J, with 11 bases between. Per the germline V gene, CDR1 is MNHNS and CDR2 is SASEGT. CDR3 length equals 15 residues. CDR3 region: CASSEWTRTNYGYTF. The CDR3 region has the DNA TGTGCCAGCAGTGAGTGGACACGCACTAACTATGGCTACACCTTC.

The V call is TRBV10-3, the J call TRBJ2-3; 7 bases agree with TRBD1. The CDR3 is made up of 17 amino acids. Germline V gene lookup returns CDR1 ENHRY and CDR2 SYGVKD. J gave up 4 bases and V 6 bases, and 16 bases lay outside the gene matches. CDR3 nucleotides: TGTGCCATCAGAAACGATATCGGGACAGTACAATCAGATACGCAGTATTTT. It specifies CAIRNDIGTVQSDTQYF.

The rearrangement joins TRBV30 to TRBJ2-3, with unresolved D. V was trimmed by 0 bases and J by 6 bases, leaving 16 bases between them. The CDR3 length is 15 residues. The germline V gene has CDR1 GTSNPN and CDR2 SVGIG (reference sequence). CDR3 loop: CAWSVPPLILDTQYF. In DNA, the CDR3 is TGTGCCTGGAGTGTACCCCCACTTATCCTGGATACGCAGTATTTT.

The chain uses TRBV6-5 and TRBJ2-5; 8 bases match TRBD2. With 7 bases clipped from V and 7 bases from J, the junction kept 8 bases outside the gene matches. The V gene's germline CDR1 is MNHEY and CDR2 SVGAGI. The CDR3 runs to 13 residues. The CDR3 loop reads CASIIAAGGTQYF. DNA of the CDR3: TGTGCCAGCATTATTGCGGCGGGGGGGACCCAGTACTTC.

This chain connects TRBV7-6 to TRBJ2-1; TRBD1 agrees at 9 bases. CDR1 is SGHVS, CDR2 FNYEAQ, per germline. V lost 0 bases and J lost 3; bases outside the gene matches: 3. This CDR3 has 16 amino acids. Here the CDR3 reads CASSLAGQGFYNEQFF. The DNA of the CDR3 is TGTGCCAGCAGCTTAGCAGGACAGGGGTTCTACAATGAGCAGTTCTTC.

This sequence joins TRBV28 and TRBJ1-5; D is perhaps TRBD1 (5 bases). This CDR3 has 16 residues. Germline V CDR1 and CDR2: MDHEN, SYDVKM. The germline V and J ends were trimmed by 8 bases and 2 bases, with 19 bases remaining between them. CDR3 sequence (DNA): TGTGCCAGCCACTCCCCAGGGCGTGGGGGCAATCAGCCCCAGCATTTT. Its protein product is CASHSPGRGGNQPQHF.

This clone was counted only a few times. The chain couples TRBV7-3 to TRBJ2-2; 10 bases are a match to TRBD1. Germline V CDR1 and CDR2: SGHTA, FQGTGA. The CDR3 covers 14 residues. J gave up 6 bases and V 6 bases, and 4 bases lay outside the gene matches. This chain's CDR3 is CASRPGTGAGELFF. The CDR3 DNA reads as TGTGCCAGCAGGCCCGGGACAGGGGCCGGGGAGCTGTTTTTT.

A single count supports this clone. The chain employs TRBV2 and TRBJ2-1; 10 positions match TRBD2. With 6 bases clipped from V and 4 bases from J, the junction kept 6 bases outside the gene matches. Per germline, CDR1 SNHLY and CDR2 FYNNEI. The CDR3 loop spans 15 amino acids. CDR3 protein: CASSGSGRAYNEQFF. The DNA for the CDR3 is TGTGCCAGCAGCGGAAGCGGGAGGGCGTACAATGAGCAGTTCTTC.

This clone was picked up one time. The J gene is TRBJ2-2, the V gene TRBV28, with D possibly being TRBD1 (7 bases). Trimming took 6 bases from V and 5 from J, leaving 22 bases between them. The CDR3 sequence is 17 residues long. The germline V gene encodes CDR1 MDHEN and CDR2 SYDVKM. The CDR3: CASSTTAGGQGTGELFF. The CDR3, as DNA: TGTGCCAGCAGCACAACGGCAGGGGGGCAGGGGACCGGGGAGCTGTTTTTT.

The chain links TRBV29-1 to TRBJ1-5; 7 bases match TRBD1. The ends lost 4 bases at V and 4 bases at J; junction bases unmatched: 4. This CDR3 has 13 residues. Germline V CDR1 and CDR2: SQVTM, ANQGSEA. CDR3 sequence reads: CSVVTGANQPQHF. DNA of the CDR3: TGCAGCGTTGTTACAGGGGCTAATCAGCCCCAGCATTTT.

This clone was observed a single time. V gene TRBV28 combines with J gene TRBJ2-1; TRBD2 aligns across 9 bases. This CDR3 has 16 residues. Germline V lookup: CDR1 MDHEN, CDR2 SYDVKM. V lost 5 bases to trimming and J lost 4 bases; unmatched junction nucleotides: 9. The CDR3 DNA follows: TGTGCCAGCAGTCTCCCAGCTAGCGGGGCTTACAATGAGCAGTTCTTC. Amino acids: CASSLPASGAYNEQFF.

This clone was seen a single time. The chain is built from TRBV7-2 and TRBJ1-2; D is unclear. Germline-derived CDR1 and CDR2 are SGHTA and FQGNSA. CDR3 size: 15 residues. V lost 1 base and J 2 bases, leaving 11 bases between the germline ends. The DNA for the CDR3 is TGTGCCAGCAGCTTAGTTTCCGCAGCGAACTATGGCTACACCTTC. This gives the protein CASSLVSAANYGYTF.

The rearrangement uses TRBV4-3 and TRBJ2-7; no firm D call. The CDR3 totals 13 residues. Germline-derived CDR1 and CDR2 are LGHNA and YSLEER. The ends were cut back, 0 bases at V and 10 bases at J, with 13 bases in the middle. The chain's CDR3 is CASSQDQSTPQYF. DNA of the CDR3: TGCGCCAGCAGCCAAGATCAATCGACTCCTCAGTACTTC.

The chain combines TRBV11-2 with TRBJ1-1, with 12 positions matching TRBD1. Germline V gives CDR1 SGHAT, CDR2 FQNNGV. CDR3 size: 15 residues. V lost 4 bases, J lost 4 bases, and 4 bases stayed unmatched. CDR3 loop: CASSSGQGAITEAFF. The CDR3 nucleotides are TGTGCCAGCAGCTCGGGACAGGGGGCGATCACTGAAGCTTTCTTT. The whole variable domain, filled in from reference TRBV11-2 and TRBJ1-1, reads EAGVAQSPRYKIIEKRQSVAFWCNPISGHATLYWYQQILGQGPKLLIQFQNNGVVDDSQLPKDRFSAERLKGVDSTLKIQPAKLEDSAVYLCASSSGQGAITEAFFGQGTRLTVV.

This clone came up a few times. The chain uses TRBV6-5 and TRBJ1-3, with D uncertain. V was cut by 3 bases and J by 0 bases, with 9 bases left in between. CDR1 is MNHEY, CDR2 SVGAGI, per germline. The CDR3 is 15 residues long. The CDR3 protein is CASSYYPSSGNTIYF. CDR3 nucleotides: TGTGCCAGCAGTTATTACCCTAGCTCTGGAAACACCATATATTTT.

As DNA, the CDR3 is TGTGCCATCAGTTACACGACCGAGACTAGCGGGGACTACGAGCAGTACTTC. It specifies CAISYTTETSGDYEQYF. The chain uses TRBV10-3 and TRBJ2-7; 11 bases agree with TRBD2. V shed 5 bases, J shed 3 bases, and the junction held 12 bases outside the gene matches. There are 17 residues in the CDR3. The V gene's germline CDR1 is ENHRY and CDR2 SYGVKD.

The V call is TRBV27, the J call TRBJ2-1, with 11 positions matching TRBD2. Trimming took 4 bases from V and 4 from J; bases not matched to a gene: 6. The CDR3 runs to 16 residues. Germline V CDR1 and CDR2: MNHEY, SMNVEV (reference sequence). This CDR3 is CASSWSGTSGYNEQFF. The CDR3 region has the DNA TGTGCCAGCAGTTGGTCCGGGACTAGCGGTTACAATGAGCAGTTCTTC.

This chain joins TRBV6-5 and TRBJ2-3; the match to TRBD1 covers 9 bases. Germline CDR1 MNHEY, CDR2 SVGAGI. CDR3 length: 14 residues. Trimming removed 6 bases from V and 4 bases from J; junction bases left unmatched: 5. CDR3 in DNA: TGTGCCAGCAGCTGGGGACAGGGCGCAGATACGCAGTATTTT. Translation: CASSWGQGADTQYF.

The chain uses TRBV19 and TRBJ1-1, with D hard to call. The germline V gene encodes CDR1 LNHDA and CDR2 SQIVND (reference sequence). The V end was cut by 3 bases, the J end by 0 bases, with 14 bases between. CDR3 size: 16 residues. Written as DNA, the CDR3 is TGTGCCAGTAGTATTCACAGAAAATCCTTGAACACTGAAGCTTTCTTT. Translation gives CASSIHRKSLNTEAFF.